These T cell receptor beta chains were read from a single sample in a study of blood T cell repertoires in COVID-19. TCRdb's copy holds only in-frame clones and misses some; the assay was immunoSEQ multiplex PCR. Of under 300,000 clones in the sample, 70% to 90% were seen once. The material sequenced was peripheral blood. The source is a woman between 35 and 50 years old who had recovered from COVID-19. CDR3s include the opening cysteine and the closing phenylalanine or tryptophan. Fields, in order: J gene, V gene, CDR3 protein.

j_call: TRBJ2-3
v_call: TRBV11-2
cdr3_aa: CASSLARGRSTDTQYF

j_call: TRBJ2-7
v_call: TRBV12-3/TRBV12-4
cdr3_aa: CASSFASGGEQYF

j_call: TRBJ2-3
v_call: TRBV15
cdr3_aa: CATNSPGDTQYF

j_call: TRBJ1-2
v_call: TRBV3-1/TRBV3-2
cdr3_aa: CASSLSDMRGYGYTF

j_call: TRBJ1-2
v_call: TRBV5-1
cdr3_aa: CASSLDIYYGYTF

j_call: TRBJ2-6
v_call: TRBV7-2
cdr3_aa: CASSKHRTGIGSGANVLTF

j_call: TRBJ2-7
v_call: TRBV18
cdr3_aa: CASSHTGSYEQYF

j_call: TRBJ2-3
v_call: TRBV6-2/TRBV6-3
cdr3_aa: CASSYAGADTQYF

j_call: TRBJ2-3
v_call: TRBV5-1
cdr3_aa: CASKLRDTQYF

j_call: TRBJ1-4
v_call: TRBV4-2
cdr3_aa: CASSQPREGNEKLFF

j_call: TRBJ2-2
v_call: TRBV7-3
cdr3_aa: CASSLTSALAGNTGELFF

j_call: TRBJ1-1
v_call: TRBV9
cdr3_aa: CASSVVDSMNTEAFF

j_call: TRBJ2-1
v_call: TRBV18
cdr3_aa: CASSPPTYNEQFF

j_call: TRBJ2-3
v_call: TRBV10-3
cdr3_aa: CAISESRASDTQYF

j_call: TRBJ1-6
v_call: TRBV15
cdr3_aa: CATSRDGTGRTPLHF

j_call: TRBJ2-7
v_call: TRBV4-3
cdr3_aa: CASSQGGSPNEQYF

j_call: TRBJ2-5
v_call: TRBV5-4
cdr3_aa: CASRVTPGETQYF

j_call: TRBJ2-7
v_call: TRBV7-8
cdr3_aa: CASSPYGIGLEVYEQYF

j_call: TRBJ2-3
v_call: TRBV13
cdr3_aa: CASSLGRDRGRTDTQYF

j_call: TRBJ2-1
v_call: TRBV5-1
cdr3_aa: CASSLTSGSNEQFF

j_call: TRBJ2-3
v_call: TRBV5-1
cdr3_aa: CASSPLAGGATDTQYF

j_call: TRBJ2-7
v_call: TRBV5-1
cdr3_aa: CASSSERPGLADSYEQYF

j_call: TRBJ2-7
v_call: TRBV24-1
cdr3_aa: CATSEADSYEQYF

j_call: TRBJ1-3
v_call: TRBV4-1
cdr3_aa: CASRGTGFNTIYF

j_call: TRBJ1-5
v_call: TRBV19
cdr3_aa: CASSKDSSNQPQHF

j_call: TRBJ2-5
v_call: TRBV5-1
cdr3_aa: CASSQGSPETQYF

j_call: TRBJ2-3
v_call: TRBV5-1
cdr3_aa: CPRSGRGGLTDTQYF

j_call: TRBJ2-3
v_call: TRBV5-1
cdr3_aa: CASSLALSGGATDTQYF

j_call: TRBJ2-4
v_call: TRBV7-2
cdr3_aa: CASSFRGAKNIQYF

j_call: TRBJ1-2
v_call: TRBV7-9
cdr3_aa: CASSVTPYRGQNYGYTF

j_call: TRBJ1-4
v_call: TRBV2
cdr3_aa: CASSDWGGANEKLFF

j_call: TRBJ2-7
v_call: TRBV5-6
cdr3_aa: CASSLAILGSAPYEQYF

j_call: TRBJ1-5
v_call: TRBV28
cdr3_aa: CAGGTTGKGQPQHF

j_call: TRBJ1-2
v_call: TRBV30
cdr3_aa: CAWSPTNRGRGYTF

j_call: TRBJ2-5
v_call: TRBV2
cdr3_aa: CASSEVMSGGAQTQYF

j_call: TRBJ1-4
v_call: TRBV28
cdr3_aa: CASSLGTGDPQDEKLFF

j_call: TRBJ2-7
v_call: TRBV11-2
cdr3_aa: CASSWTGNAYEQYF

j_call: TRBJ2-5
v_call: TRBV6-1
cdr3_aa: CASSEGDSRETQYF

j_call: TRBJ1-2
v_call: TRBV29-1
cdr3_aa: CSVEEAGYGYTF

j_call: TRBJ2-7
v_call: TRBV19
cdr3_aa: CASSIEGQGAEEQYF

j_call: TRBJ2-1
v_call: TRBV15
cdr3_aa: CATSRDRPGYNEQFF

j_call: TRBJ1-5
v_call: TRBV6-5
cdr3_aa: CASSLRETGQPQHF

j_call: TRBJ2-3
v_call: TRBV7-2
cdr3_aa: CASRIAGLSTDTQYF

j_call: TRBJ2-3
v_call: TRBV9
cdr3_aa: CASSPGASGGQYF

j_call: TRBJ1-5
v_call: TRBV7-8
cdr3_aa: CASSSTRGQGEGFNQPQHF

j_call: TRBJ2-7
v_call: TRBV28
cdr3_aa: CASRAQGTYSYEQYF